The 32 T cell receptor beta chains presented below share a single source sample, sequenced in a study of metastatic and nonmetastatic thyroid tumors. Patients underwent thyroid surgery, and none had received any treatment before it. TCRdb re-clonotyped the PCR reads via MiXCR. Of approximately 32,000 clones listed, 18% are singletons. What was sequenced was blood. These receptors were taken from a female donor with papillary thyroid cancer or a benign thyroid nodule (not recorded which). Some clones in this sample may be carry-over from other donors' samples.

This clone occurred many times. This chain connects TRBV5-1 to TRBJ1-1; a weak D match, TRBD1 (6 bases). The V end was cut by 0 bases, the J end by 1 base, with 10 bases between. CDR3 size: 15 residues. Germline V gene lookup returns CDR1 SGHRS and CDR2 YFSETQ. The CDR3 region is CASSLEGGANTEAFF. In DNA form, the CDR3 reads TGCGCCAGCAGCTTGGAGGGGGGGGCGAACACTGAAGCTTTCTTT.

The sample holds many counts of this clone. The chain joins TRBV28 to TRBJ2-7; perhaps TRBD2 as D (5 bases). V was shortened by 1 base and J by 4 bases, with 11 bases between the two germline ends. CDR1 and CDR2 from the germline V gene are MDHEN and SYDVKM. The length of the CDR3 is 14 residues. The CDR3 region has the DNA TGTGCCAGCAGTTTATCGAGAGGAGGTTACGAGCAGTACTTC. Protein product: CASSLSRGGYEQYF.

This clone was recorded many times. The genes are TRBV10-3 and TRBJ2-3, with D possibly being TRBD1 or TRBD2 (5 bases each). Per the germline V gene, CDR1 is ENHRY and CDR2 is SYGVKD. This CDR3 is 16 amino acids long. V lost 7 bases and J 0 bases, leaving 17 bases between the germline ends. CDR3 residues: CAINLGPGGSTDTQYF. CDR3 bases: TGTGCCATCAACCTGGGACCTGGGGGAAGCACAGATACGCAGTATTTT.

This clone came up many times. The chain uses TRBV6-1 and TRBJ2-5, with D possibly matching TRBD1 (6 bases). The CDR3 extends over 13 amino acids. Trimming removed 4 bases at V and 5 bases at J, with 11 bases between. Per germline, CDR1 MNHNS and CDR2 SASEGT. CDR3 in amino acids: CASSGGQSETQYF. CDR3 nucleotide sequence: TGTGCCAGCAGTGGCGGACAGTCGGAGACCCAGTACTTC.

This chain links TRBV6-1 with TRBJ2-1; 7 bases map to TRBD2. After removal of 6 bases from V and 6 bases from J, the junction contained 11 bases not matched to a gene. There are 15 residues in the CDR3. The germline CDR1 and CDR2 sequences are MNHNS and SASEGT. In nucleotides, the CDR3 is TGTGCCAGCAGGGTGACTAGCTGGCGCTCCAATGAGCAGTTCTTC. It is translated as CASRVTSWRSNEQFF.

Of note for this clone: One end of the junction fails to match germline, which may point to a read error. The rearrangement links TRBV12-3 or TRBV12-4 to TRBJ1-6; 7 bases agree with TRBD1. The CDR3 extends over 13 amino acids. The CDR3 coding sequence is TGTGCCAGCGGGGACAGAATGAATTCAACCCTCGACTTT. Translating gives CASGDRMNSTLDF.

Details on this clone: At one of its ends the junction is not consistent with the germline gene, which may arise from a read error. The chain has TRBV20-1 and TRBJ2-5; weak D call: TRBD2 (5 bases). Germline assignment: CDR1 DFQATT and CDR2 SNEGSKA (reference sequence). The CDR3 is 15 amino acids. CDR3 amino acids: CSALRPPAGQENQYF. CDR3 coding DNA: TGCAGTGCTCTCCGCCCCCCCGCGGGTCAAGAGAACCAGTACTTC.

This clone was seen ten or more times. The chain recombines TRBV29-1 with TRBJ1-2; a possible D gene is TRBD1 (6 bases). The CDR3 has 12 amino acids. With 0 bases removed from V and 4 bases from J, the gap between germline ends came to 6 bases. Germline V gives CDR1 SQVTM, CDR2 ANQGSEA. The DNA of the CDR3 is TGCAGCGTTGAAGAACAGGGCTATGGCTACACCTTC. Its protein product is CSVEEQGYGYTF.

Many counts were recorded for this clone. The chain combines TRBV6-5 with TRBJ2-1; D is undetermined. The CDR3 runs 14 residues. Germline V gene lookup returns CDR1 MNHEY and CDR2 SVGAGI. Between the trimmed V and J ends, which lost 0 bases and 8 bases, there was a span of 11 bases. CDR3 DNA sequence: TGTGCCAGCAGTTACTCGACCGGGTTGGATGAGCAGTTCTTC. Its translation: CASSYSTGLDEQFF.

There are many counts of this clone. The CDR3 sequence is CSAREGYGYTF. The CDR3 coding sequence is TGCAGTGCTAGGGAGGGGTATGGCTACACCTTC. J is TRBJ1-2 and V is TRBV20-1; tentatively, D is TRBD1 (5 bases). V lost 3 bases, J lost 5 bases, and 7 bases lay in between. Germline CDR1 and CDR2: DFQATT and SNEGSKA (reference sequence). The CDR3 sequence is 11 residues long.

This clone was seen just once. A much larger clone lies a single base off, so this may be a read error. The rearrangement joins TRBV14 to TRBJ2-1; D is unclear. V shed 4 bases and J shed 9 bases, with 19 bases lying between them. This CDR3 spans 15 amino acids. CDR1 and CDR2 (germline): SGHDN, FVKESK. CDR3 sequence reads: CASSLSLLVWSEQFF. CDR3 DNA sequence: TGTGCCAGCAGCCTGTCCTTGCTAGTGTGGAGTGAGCAGTTCTTC.

This clone was detected ten times or more. The chain recombines TRBV29-1 with TRBJ2-5; weak D call: TRBD1 (6 bases). This CDR3 has 12 residues. CDR1 and CDR2 from the germline V gene are SQVTM and ANQGSEA. Trimming shortened V by 7 bases and J by 1 base, and 10 bases separated the two germline ends. Here the CDR3 reads CSAQDSQETQYF. The CDR3 DNA reads as TGCAGCGCTCAGGACAGCCAAGAGACCCAGTACTTC.

The chain combines TRBV4-2 with TRBJ2-6, with D tentatively TRBD1 (8 bases). V was pared by 0 bases and J by 4 bases, with 19 bases between. Germline lookup yields CDR1 LGHNA and CDR2 YNFKEQ. The CDR3 sequence is 19 residues long. CDR3: CASSQDLVTGGVGANVLTF. Written as DNA, the CDR3 is TGTGCCAGCAGCCAAGATCTGGTAACAGGGGGGGTCGGGGCCAACGTCCTGACTTTC.

This clone showed up many times. V usage is TRBV29-1 and J usage is TRBJ1-1; D call uncertain. Germline loops: CDR1 SQVTM, CDR2 ANQGSEA. Trimming removed 0 bases at V and 2 bases at J, with 7 bases between. CDR3 size: 13 residues. Written as DNA, the CDR3 is TGCAGCGTTGAAGATTCGAGTAACACTGAAGCTTTCTTT. Protein sequence: CSVEDSSNTEAFF. The full variable domain, its missing parts supplied by reference TRBV29-1 and TRBJ1-1, is SAVISQKPSRDICQRGTSLTIQCQVDSQVTMMFWYRQQPGQSLTLIATANQGSEATYESGFVIDKFPISRPNLTFSTLTVSNMSPEDSSIYLCSVEDSSNTEAFFGQGTRLTVV.

This clone showed up many times. V gene TRBV7-3 combines with J gene TRBJ2-1, with 9 bases identical to TRBD2. With 1 base clipped from V and 1 base from J, the junction kept 5 bases outside the gene matches. Germline-derived CDR1 and CDR2 are SGHTA and FQGTGA. CDR3 length: 17 amino acids. CDR3 residues: CASSLNPSGASYNEQFF. DNA for the CDR3: TGTGCCAGCAGCTTAAATCCTAGCGGGGCATCCTACAATGAGCAGTTCTTC. Full variable domain (missing parts from reference TRBV7-3 and TRBJ2-1): GAGVSQTPSNKVTEKGKYVELRCDPISGHTALYWYRQSLGQGPEFLIYFQGTGAADDSGLPNDRFFAVRPEGSVSTLKIQRTERGDSAVYLCASSLNPSGASYNEQFFGPGTRLTVL.

This clone was recorded at least ten times. This may be a read error: a much more frequent sequence differs by one nucleotide. This sample also contains other DNA sequences that code for the same CDR3. The CDR3 region is CATGSLNEKLFF. The CDR3 DNA is TGCGCCACGGGCAGCTTAAATGAAAAACTGTTTTTT. The chain joins TRBV19 to TRBJ1-4; no definite D call. The CDR3 has 12 residues. Germline V gene lookup returns CDR1 LNHDA and CDR2 SQIVND (reference sequence).

The sample holds many counts of this clone. The chain joins TRBV5-1 to TRBJ1-6; 9 bases agree with TRBD1. The V and J ends lost 4 bases and 2 bases, in that order; junction bases with no gene match: 7. Looked up from germline, CDR1 is SGHRS and CDR2 is YFSETQ. The CDR3 loop spans 17 amino acids. The CDR3: CASSQGQGGPYNSPLHF. The CDR3 nucleotides read TGCGCCAGCAGCCAGGGACAGGGTGGCCCCTATAATTCACCCCTCCACTTT.

This clone was picked up many times. The gene calls are TRBV11-2 and TRBJ2-2, with no clear D. The V end was cut by 5 bases, the J end by 7 bases, with 11 bases between. CDR3 length: 13 amino acids. Germline V CDR1 and CDR2: SGHAT, FQNNGV. In nucleotides, the CDR3 is TGTGCCAGCAGCCCTGGATGGGTCGGGGAGCTGTTTTTT. It encodes CASSPGWVGELFF.

This chain links TRBV3-1 with TRBJ2-1; 9 bases align to TRBD2. Germline lookup yields CDR1 LGHDT and CDR2 YNNKEL (reference sequence). V gave up 0 bases and J gave up 5 bases; unmatched junction bases: 14. The CDR3 loop spans 19 amino acids. CDR3 DNA: TGTGCCAGCAGCCAAGAGGCCCCCAGGCCAGCGGGAGGTAACAATGAGCAGTTCTTC. Amino acids: CASSQEAPRPAGGNNEQFF.

A note on this clone: This may arise from a read error, as a much more abundant clone is one base away. V usage is TRBV6-4 and J usage is TRBJ2-2, with D perhaps TRBD1 or TRBD2 (5 bases each). Germline V gene lookup returns CDR1 MRHNA and CDR2 SNTAGT. The CDR3 contains 13 residues. The CDR3 sequence: CASSYRYTGELFF. CDR3 in DNA: TGTGCCAGCAGTTACAGGTACACCGGGGAGTTGTTTTTT.

There are many counts of this clone. The chain combines TRBV27 with TRBJ2-3; unclear D gene. This CDR3 has 13 amino acids. V was cut by 5 bases and J by 6 bases, with 12 bases left in between. Germline values: CDR1 MNHEY, CDR2 SMNVEV (reference sequence). In nucleotides, the CDR3 is TGTGCCAGCAGTCCCCCTAACGGGGATACGCAGTATTTT. This encodes CASSPPNGDTQYF.

By share, this clone counts as medium-sized. The rearrangement joins TRBV12-3 or TRBV12-4 to TRBJ2-7; TRBD2 matches 10 bases. The CDR3 is made up of 17 amino acids. Trimming took 3 bases from V and 4 from J; bases not matched to a gene: 12. CDR3 sequence (DNA): TGTGCCAGCAGTTTCAATCGGCTTGGACTAGCGGCTTACGAGCAGTACTTC. Translating it yields CASSFNRLGLAAYEQYF.

Of note for this clone: One end of the junction fails to match germline, which may point to a read error. The rearrangement joins TRBV6-2 or TRBV6-3 to TRBJ2-2, with D perhaps matching TRBD2 (5 bases). The length of the CDR3 is 13 residues. The germline V gene encodes CDR1 MNHEY and CDR2 SVGEGT. CDR3 DNA sequence: TGTGCCAGCACCACCTGGGATGCCGGGGATCTGTTTTTT. Translation gives CASTTWDAGDLFF.

The chain links TRBV7-9 to TRBJ1-2; D remains unclear. Germline V gene lookup returns CDR1 SEHNR and CDR2 FQNEAQ (reference sequence). CDR3 length equals 13 residues. V lost 4 bases, J lost 4 bases, and 10 bases lay in between. CDR3 bases: TGTGCCAGCAGCTCGGACGGTATCTATGGCTACACCTTC. Amino acid sequence: CASSSDGIYGYTF.

This clone has at least ten counts. This chain joins TRBV5-1 and TRBJ1-3, with D tentatively TRBD1 (5 bases). This CDR3 contains 14 residues. Germline V gene data show CDR1 as SGHRS and CDR2 as YFSETQ. Trimming shortened V by 4 bases and J by 1 base, and 9 bases separated the two germline ends. In nucleotides, the CDR3 is TGCGCCAGCAGCGAGGGGAATTCTGGAAACACCATATATTTT. Its protein is CASSEGNSGNTIYF.

The sample holds many counts of this clone. V gene TRBV9 combines with J gene TRBJ2-2, with D possibly called TRBD1 or TRBD2 (6 bases each). Trimming stripped 0 bases from V and 3 bases from J, with 12 bases between. Germline-derived CDR1 and CDR2 are SGDLS and YYNGEE. The CDR3 covers 16 residues. CDR3 sequence (DNA): TGTGCCAGCAGCGTAGTCGGGGGCGAAGACACCGGGGAGCTGTTTTTT. This sequence encodes CASSVVGGEDTGELFF.

There are a few counts of this clone. The chain employs TRBV2 and TRBJ1-2, with TRBD1 matching over 11 bases. The J segment lost 4 bases and the V segment lost 6 bases, leaving 4 bases of the junction unmatched. CDR1 SNHLY and CDR2 FYNNEI come from the germline V gene. The CDR3 extends over 14 amino acids. CDR3 sequence: CASSQGQGAYGYTF. The CDR3 nucleotides read TGTGCCAGCAGCCAAGGACAGGGGGCCTATGGCTACACCTTC.

This clone was detected ten times or more. Just one base apart from a much larger clone, this may be a read error. The chain joins TRBV2 to TRBJ2-1; TRBD2 aligns across 7 bases. From germline, CDR1 is SNHLY and CDR2 FYNNEI. The CDR3 length is 14 residues. CDR3 DNA: TGTGCCAGCAGGGTAAGCGGGGCCTACAATGGGCAGTTCTTC. This gives the protein CASRVSGAYNGQFF.

This clone was detected many times. The chain couples TRBV10-3 to TRBJ2-3; possibly TRBD2 for D (7 bases). Trimming cost V 8 bases and J 1 base, with 13 bases left between them. The germline gives CDR1 ENHRY, CDR2 SYGVKD. This CDR3 spans 14 amino acids. The CDR3 bases are TGTGCCATCGGGAGGGGGGAAGGCACAGATACGCAGTATTTT. Amino acid sequence: CAIGRGEGTDTQYF.

This clone came up many times. The V and J genes are TRBV29-1 and TRBJ2-3, with 8 bases matching TRBD2. Germline CDR1 SQVTM, CDR2 ANQGSEA. This CDR3 region has 14 residues. V gave up 4 bases and J gave up 0 bases; unmatched junction bases: 3. CDR3 bases: TGCAGCGTTGGATCTAGCGGGAGCACAGATACGCAGTATTTT. As protein: CSVGSSGSTDTQYF.

There are many counts of this clone. A read error may produce the germline difference seen at one junction end. The CDR3 is CASSFNLADEQFF. The DNA of the CDR3 is TGTGCTAGCAGCTTCAATCTGGCGGATGAGCAGTTCTTC. The chain uses TRBV7-7 and TRBJ2-1, with D uncertain. The germline gives CDR1 SSHAT, CDR2 FNYEAQ (reference sequence). CDR3 length: 13 residues.

This clone was picked up many times. This chain uses TRBV2 with TRBJ2-3; TRBD1 matches 8 bases. The CDR3 runs to 17 residues. Germline CDR1 is SNHLY and CDR2 is FYNNEI. With V trimmed by 6 bases and J by 3 bases, 14 bases remained unmatched. This chain's CDR3 is CASSPWGIDRGTDTQYF. CDR3 nucleotides: TGTGCCAGCAGCCCATGGGGGATTGACAGGGGAACAGATACGCAGTATTTT.